Sequencing of this T cell receptor beta chain was carried out in a study of blood T cell repertoires in COVID-19. TCRdb keeps only in-frame clones here, not all; method: immunoSEQ multiplex PCR. The table includes some 100,000 clones, 80% to 90% detected once. The CDR3 totals 15 residues. The junction had 6 bases not matched to a gene; V was cut back by 6 bases and J by 4 bases. Germline V CDR1 and CDR2: LGHNA, YNFKEQ. Sequenced sample: PBMCs or T cells enriched from blood (not recorded which). The chain is built from TRBV4-2 and TRBJ2-2; 9 bases fit TRBD1. This receptor was taken from a woman between 50 and 59 years old who had recovered from COVID-19. CDR3 coding DNA: TGTGCCAGCAGGAGCATGGGACAGGGCACCGGGGAGCTGTTTTTT. Its protein product is CASRSMGQGTGELFF.